This T cell receptor beta chain was observed in a study of T cells after posttransplantation cyclophosphamide. The germline V gene has CDR1 LGHNA and CDR2 YNFKEQ. The CDR3 loop spans 16 amino acids. Trimming pared 4 bases from V and 0 bases from J, leaving 13 bases between. Treatment was busulfan-fludarabine conditioning, a marrow graft, and cyclophosphamide on days +3 and +4. Produced via immunoSEQ multiplex PCR; TCRdb's table is partial and in-frame only. Recorded here are approximately 13,000 clones, none singletons. This clone was observed many times. This receptor was obtained from a female patient aged 40-50 years who received an allogeneic stem cell transplant from an unrelated donor, was CMV-positive, and had acute GVHD only. Some T cells may trace back to the graft donor. The chain carries TRBV4-2 and TRBJ1-3; no clear D. The sample consisted of PBMCs, taken after allogeneic stem cell transplant with posttransplant cyclophosphamide. The CDR3 region has the DNA TGTGCCAGCAGCCTCGCAGCCGGGGACTCTGGAAACACCATATATTTT. Amino acid sequence: CASSLAAGDSGNTIYF.